This T cell receptor beta chain was recovered during a study of shared clonotypes between healthy human individuals. General study points: Relative to their counterparts shared across all four donors, non-shared clonotypes exhibited diminished generation probabilities.

CDR1 and CDR2 from the germline V gene are SGDLS and YYNGEE. V gave up 3 bases and J gave up 2 bases; unmatched junction bases: 4. CDR3 length equals 15 residues. Healthy HIV-negative adults with no recent acute infections or vaccinations were recruited as donors. The donor cohort consisted entirely of Caucasian adults residing in Nashville, Tennessee. Regarding this clone: No antigen is known for it. This CDR3 is also generated by other DNA sequences in the sample.

Sequencing was performed with immunoSEQ multiplex PCR; in TCRdb, only in-frame clones are kept and a portion is missing. The sample has about 1.1 million clones, 75% to 85% seen once. The chain has TRBV9 and TRBJ2-3; 9 nucleotides align to TRBD1. The sequence derives from a man aged 18 to 29 in good health. Some clones in this sample may be carry-over from other donors' samples. Input material: memory CD4+ T cells from PBMCs. The subset denotes: CD45RA-negative fraction. The CDR3 DNA reads as TGTGCCAGCAGCGGGGGGACAGGGCTCACAGATACGCAGTATTTT. It specifies CASSGGTGLTDTQYF.